This T cell receptor beta chain came from a study of blood T cell repertoires in COVID-19. In the study overall: Material from acute and convalescent COVID-19 was sourced from the United States, Italy and Spain. T cells, B-cell-depleted T cells, or PBMCs provided the cDNA or gDNA that served as material.

Germline CDR1 and CDR2: LGHDT and YNNKEL (reference sequence). The V end lost 1 base, the J end lost 4 bases, and 6 bases lay between the germline ends. The CDR3 totals 13 residues. Measured with immunoSEQ multiplex PCR; TCRdb has only the in-frame clones, and not every one. The table shows more than 85,000 clones, with less than 85% occurring only once. Material for sequencing was peripheral blood. V usage is TRBV3-1 (or the pseudogene TRBV3-2) and J usage is TRBJ2-3; the D gene is possibly TRBD1 (6 bases). The sequence was obtained from a woman aged 80 or over with acute or convalescent COVID-19. Here the CDR3 DNA reads TGTGCCAGCAGCCAAGGGACAGCAGATACGCAGTATTTT. Translation gives CASSQGTADTQYF.